Given below is one TCR beta chain in context. Antigen specificity is unknown. The record originates from a study of T cell responses to AZD1222 COVID-19 vaccine. Trimming removed 6 bases from V and 6 bases from J; junction bases left unmatched: 9. Germline loops: CDR1 SGHTA, CDR2 FQGTGA. The CDR3 totals 14 residues. Profiled with immunoSEQ multiplex PCR; TCRdb holds only in-frame clones, not every one. The sample records 110,000 to 150,000 clones, 93% being singletons. Findings and caveats of the study: Spike-specific TCR breadth and depth were elevated following two AZD1222 doses.

Sequencing used peripheral blood, obtained after recovery from COVID-19. The receptor was isolated from an adult who had recovered from COVID-19. The rearrangement joins TRBV7-3 to TRBJ2-5; TRBD1 matches at 8 bases. The CDR3 DNA reads as TGTGCCAGCAGGCCTCCAGGGGGCGGACAGACCCAGTACTTC. As protein: CASRPPGGGQTQYF.